This T cell receptor beta chain emerged from a study of cytomegalovirus exposure and HLA in healthy donors. CDR3 length: 15 amino acids. Looked up from germline, CDR1 is SEHNR and CDR2 is FQNEAQ (reference sequence). V dropped 4 bases and J dropped 6; count of bases not matched to a gene: 9. The PCR ran on 60 Vbeta and 13 Jbeta primers. TCRdb's table, derived via immunoSEQ multiplex PCR, lists solely in-frame clones and lacks some. This sample has some 150,000 clones, with about 80% found just once. The specimen sequenced was PBMCs. The TCR comes from a man between 25 and 39 years old in good health and CMV-seronegative. The chain joins TRBV7-9 to TRBJ1-2; 9 bases line up with TRBD1. The CDR3 loop is CASSSPGTGKDGYTF. In nucleotides, the CDR3 is TGTGCCAGCAGCTCCCCCGGGACAGGGAAGGATGGCTACACCTTC.